The 18 T cell receptor beta chains below come from one sample, sequenced in a study of T-cell memory formation after mild COVID-19. TCRdb passed the 5' RACE reads through MiXCR, listing each CDR3 protein once. Of some 210,000 distinct CDR3 sequences listed, 15% to 20% are singletons. The sample comprised PBMCs or a T cell subset sorted from them (not recorded which). The receptors originated from an adult woman who had mild COVID-19 (a few samples of this study predate the infection). Cell type and time point are not known.

This clonotype was seen a few times. This chain links TRBV20-1 with TRBJ1-1, with D possibly being TRBD1 (5 bases). The CDR3 length is 11 residues. In germline, CDR1 is DFQATT, CDR2 SNEGSKA (reference sequence). V dropped 6 bases and J dropped 4 bases, with 9 bases sitting between them. The DNA of the CDR3 is TGCAGTGCCATGACAGTCACTGAAGCTTTCTTT. It yields the protein CSAMTVTEAFF.

CDR3 DNA sequence: TGTGCCAGCAGTTTAGCGGGAGGAAGAGGCAATGAGCAGTTCTTC. Its protein is CASSLAGGRGNEQFF. This chain joins TRBV12-3 or TRBV12-4 and TRBJ2-1; tentatively, D is TRBD2 (6 bases). Trimming shortened V by 0 bases and J by 6 bases, and 12 bases separated the two germline ends. The CDR3 has 15 amino acids.

This rearrangement joins TRBV6-6 to TRBJ2-7; D uncertain. Germline values: CDR1 MNHNY, CDR2 SVGAGI (reference sequence). CDR3 size: 13 residues. V was trimmed by 5 bases and J by 10 bases, leaving 18 bases between them. CDR3 in DNA: TGTGCCAGCAGTCCGGGCAGGCAGTTGGAACAGTACTTC. Protein sequence: CASSPGRQLEQYF.

The V gene is TRBV4-1, the J gene TRBJ2-3; a possible D gene is TRBD2 (6 bases). The CDR3 runs to 16 residues. V gave up 1 base and J gave up 1 base, with 12 bases separating them. CDR1 MGHRA and CDR2 YSYEKL come from the germline V gene. DNA for the CDR3: TGCGCCAGCAGCCAAGGTCCGACGGGGGGCACAGATACGCAGTATTTT. Protein product: CASSQGPTGGTDTQYF.

The V gene is TRBV19, the J gene TRBJ1-1; D perhaps matches TRBD1 (6 bases). Looked up from germline, CDR1 is LNHDA and CDR2 is SQIVND (reference sequence). The V gene lost 10 bases and the J gene lost 1 base, with 16 bases spanning the gap. This CDR3 contains 14 residues. The CDR3 coding sequence is TGTGCCACAGGGGCCCCCCGATCGAACACTGAAGCTTTCTTT. It yields the protein CATGAPRSNTEAFF.

This clonotype turned up a few times. The genes are TRBV29-1 and TRBJ1-1, with 7 bases lining up with TRBD1. V was clipped by 6 bases and J by 2 bases; unmatched bases: 12. The CDR3 contains 15 residues. In germline, CDR1 is SQVTM, CDR2 ANQGSEA. CDR3 loop: CSVYGTASLNTEAFF. The CDR3, as DNA: TGCAGCGTCTACGGGACAGCCTCTCTCAACACTGAAGCTTTCTTT. The variable domain in full, completed from reference TRBV29-1 and TRBJ1-1, reads SAVISQKPSRDICQRGTSLTIQCQVDSQVTMMFWYRQQPGQSLTLIATANQGSEATYESGFVIDKFPISRPNLTFSTLTVSNMSPEDSSIYLCSVYGTASLNTEAFFGQGTRLTVV.

The V call is TRBV27, the J call TRBJ1-1; TRBD1 might be the D (5 bases). Germline V CDR1 and CDR2: MNHEY, SMNVEV (reference sequence). The CDR3 extends over 16 amino acids. The V end was cut by 2 bases, the J end by 6 bases, with 19 bases between. The CDR3 loop reads CASSLRAYLPGAEAFF. The CDR3 DNA reads TGTGCCAGCAGTTTAAGGGCCTACCTCCCGGGGGCTGAAGCTTTCTTT.

Only a few counts were recorded for this clonotype. The V and J genes are TRBV5-6 and TRBJ2-6; D is ambiguous. Germline V gene sequence: CDR1 SGHDT, CDR2 YYEEEE. Deletions cut 0 bases from V and 4 bases from J, with 11 bases between. The CDR3 has 16 residues. The CDR3 loop reads CASSLAPASGANVLTF. The CDR3 DNA reads as TGTGCCAGCAGCTTGGCCCCAGCCTCCGGGGCCAACGTCCTGACTTTC.

This clonotype was seen once. This rearrangement joins TRBV3-1 to TRBJ2-1; 13 nucleotides line up with TRBD2. V trimming: 4 bases; J trimming: 15 bases; junction bases outside the gene matches: 9. Per the germline V gene, CDR1 is LGHDT and CDR2 is YNNKEL (reference sequence). The length of the CDR3 is 14 residues. In DNA form, the CDR3 reads TGTGCCAGCAGCCTAGGACTAGCGGGGGCCTTCGCGTTCTTC. As protein: CASSLGLAGAFAFF.

This clonotype turned up a few times. The chain combines TRBV4-3 with TRBJ2-3; TRBD2 agrees at 8 bases. Germline V CDR1 and CDR2: LGHNA, YSLEER. The CDR3 has 15 amino acids. The trim removed 4 bases at V and 1 base at J, leaving 4 bases unmatched. The CDR3 region is CASSPLTSGTDTQYF. The DNA for the CDR3 is TGCGCCAGCAGCCCGTTGACTAGCGGCACAGATACGCAGTATTTT.

This clonotype was found many times. The chain carries TRBV24-1 and TRBJ2-5, with TRBD1 matching over 9 bases. J gave up 2 bases and V 5 bases, and 11 bases lay outside the gene matches. The CDR3 length is 17 residues. Per the germline V gene, CDR1 is KGHDR and CDR2 is SFDVKD. The CDR3 coding sequence is TGTGCCACCAGTGGCGGAAGGTCAGGGACAGGGCAAGAGACCCAGTACTTC. It translates to CATSGGRSGTGQETQYF.

This sequence joins TRBV6-5 and TRBJ1-4; a possible D gene is TRBD1 (6 bases). Germline-derived CDR1 and CDR2 are MNHEY and SVGAGI. The CDR3 length is 14 residues. The V end lost 6 bases, the J end lost 3 bases, and 11 bases lay between the germline ends. Here the CDR3 reads CASRLGGPNEKLFF. In nucleotides, the CDR3 is TGTGCCAGCAGGCTTGGGGGCCCTAATGAAAAACTGTTTTTT.

At least ten counts were recorded for this clonotype. The V gene is TRBV27, the J gene TRBJ1-1; D gene unclear. The germline V gene encodes CDR1 MNHEY and CDR2 SMNVEV (reference sequence). The CDR3 extends over 12 amino acids. V was clipped by 3 bases and J by 1 base, with 3 bases between them. The CDR3 sequence is CASSFPNTEAFF. In DNA, the CDR3 is TGTGCCAGCAGTTTCCCGAACACTGAAGCTTTCTTT.

This clonotype turned up a few times. The chain recombines TRBV29-1 with TRBJ2-1, with D perhaps TRBD1 (6 bases). Trimming shortened V by 7 bases and J by 2 bases, and 18 bases separated the two germline ends. This CDR3 comprises 15 residues. Germline CDR1 is SQVTM and CDR2 is ANQGSEA. CDR3 bases: TGCAGCGCTATCGGTTTGTGGACAGCCTACAATGAGCAGTTCTTC. Translating gives CSAIGLWTAYNEQFF.

V usage is TRBV20-1 and J usage is TRBJ2-3; D assignment may be TRBD1 or TRBD2 (7 bases each). The CDR3 runs 16 residues. Per germline, CDR1 DFQATT and CDR2 SNEGSKA (reference sequence). V lost 5 bases and J lost 2, with 20 bases in between. The DNA for the CDR3 is TGCAGTGCTTTCCTCCGCAGGGGGGGGTACACAGATACGCAGTATTTT. Its translation: CSAFLRRGGYTDTQYF.

This clonotype was seen only once. This CDR3 is CSAGREAETQYF. CDR3 coding DNA: TGCAGTGCTGGGCGGGAGGCGGAGACCCAGTACTTC. V and J are TRBV20-1 and TRBJ2-5; 8 nucleotides agree with TRBD2. Germline trimming cut 5 bases from V and 5 bases from J; bases unmatched to any gene: 4. This CDR3 is 12 amino acids long. Germline lookup yields CDR1 DFQATT and CDR2 SNEGSKA (reference sequence).

This clonotype was counted only a few times. The chain is built from TRBV7-9 and TRBJ2-7; D is perhaps TRBD2 (6 bases). V lost 5 bases to trimming and J lost 2 bases, with 13 bases between them. The CDR3 consists of 14 residues. Germline V CDR1 and CDR2: SEHNR, FQNEAQ (reference sequence). The CDR3 is CASSPGLTTYEQYF. In nucleotides, the CDR3 is TGTGCCAGCAGCCCGGGACTTACGACCTACGAGCAGTACTTC.

This chain links TRBV5-1 with TRBJ2-3; D is possibly TRBD1 (5 bases). Germline assignment: CDR1 SGHRS and CDR2 YFSETQ. CDR3 length: 16 amino acids. Trimming left V 4 bases short and J 0 bases short, with 15 bases between. The CDR3 DNA follows: TGCGCCAGCAGCCCCGGACAAATATACAGCACAGATACGCAGTATTTT. This encodes CASSPGQIYSTDTQYF.